This T cell receptor beta chain stems from a study of naive CD8 T cells in extremely preterm neonates. The germline CDR1 and CDR2 sequences are LNHNV and YYDKDF (reference sequence). The V segment lost 4 bases and the J segment 6 bases; nucleotides outside the gene matches: 5. The CDR3 consists of 15 residues. This table comes from immunoSEQ multiplex PCR, and its TCRdb copy is limited to in-frame clones, with some not included. Among about 5,100 clones listed, 95% to 98% were seen once. This clone was seen just once. This sequence originates from a human donor in good health. The genes are TRBV15 and TRBJ2-3; TRBD2 aligns across 12 bases. The specimen sequenced was naive CD8+ T cells from blood. CDR3 nucleotides: TGTGCCACCAGCAAGACTAGCGGGAGAGGGGATACGCAGTATTTT. As protein: CATSKTSGRGDTQYF.